This T cell receptor (beta chain) stems from a study of blood T cell repertoires in COVID-19. For the study at large: Acute and convalescent COVID-19 specimens originated in the United States, Italy and Spain.

TCRdb's copy holds only in-frame clones and misses some; the assay was immunoSEQ multiplex PCR. The sample yields tens of thousands of clones, approximately 83% seen once. The ends lost 7 bases at V and 3 bases at J; junction bases unmatched: 10. The CDR3 length is 15 residues. In germline, CDR1 is MNHEY, CDR2 SVGAGI. The receptor was derived from a human donor in a cohort sampled during active COVID-19. V gene TRBV6-5 combines with J gene TRBJ1-2; 8 bases line up with TRBD1. What was sequenced was peripheral blood. The CDR3 nucleotides read TGTGCCAGCAAGACAGGGGTATCCTCTTACTATGGCTACACCTTC. Translation gives CASKTGVSSYYGYTF.